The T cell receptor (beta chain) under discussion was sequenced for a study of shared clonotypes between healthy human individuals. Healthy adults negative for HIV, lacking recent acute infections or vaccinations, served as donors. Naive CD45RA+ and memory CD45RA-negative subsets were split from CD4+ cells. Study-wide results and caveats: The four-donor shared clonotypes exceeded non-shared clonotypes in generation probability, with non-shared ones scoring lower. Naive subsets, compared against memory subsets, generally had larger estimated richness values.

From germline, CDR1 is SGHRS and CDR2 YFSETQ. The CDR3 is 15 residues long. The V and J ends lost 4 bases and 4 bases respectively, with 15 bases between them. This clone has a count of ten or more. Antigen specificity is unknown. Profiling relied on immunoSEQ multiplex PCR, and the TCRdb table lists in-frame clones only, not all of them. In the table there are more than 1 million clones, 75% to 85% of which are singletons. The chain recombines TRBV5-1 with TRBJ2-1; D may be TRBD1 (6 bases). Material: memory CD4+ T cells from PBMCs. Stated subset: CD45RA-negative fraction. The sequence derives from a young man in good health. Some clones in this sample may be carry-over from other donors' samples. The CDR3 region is CASSPQGPKYNEQFF. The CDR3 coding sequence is TGCGCCAGCAGCCCCCAGGGGCCTAAATACAATGAGCAGTTCTTC.